These T cell receptor beta chains were read from a single sample in a study of identifying expanded T cells in peripheral blood. Libraries were prepared by immunoSEQ multiplex PCR; TCRdb keeps only in-frame clonotypes and omits some of them. The sample has tens of thousands of clones, 89% seen once. Sequencing input: blood. The receptors come from a person between 18 and 75 years old in good health. Each CDR3 is given with its conserved first and last residue. D genes are given only for firm matches. Some rows mark clone size as missing; the rest say once, few, many or name a class of expanded clone.

J gene: TRBJ1-1
D gene: -
V gene: TRBV5-1
clone size: -
CDR3 protein: CASSLEGRRLNTEAFF
CDR3 DNA: TGCGCCAGCAGCTTGGAAGGGCGGCGACTGAACACTGAAGCTTTCTTT

J gene: TRBJ1-2
D gene: -
V gene: TRBV19
clone size: -
CDR3 protein: CASNPSNQGYGYTF
CDR3 DNA: TGTGCCAGTAACCCCTCCAACCAGGGCTATGGCTACACCTTC

J gene: TRBJ2-3
D gene: -
V gene: TRBV4-1
clone size: -
CDR3 protein: CASSQTVVSRADTQYF
CDR3 DNA: TGCGCCAGCAGCCAGACGGTTGTTAGCCGGGCAGATACGCAGTATTTT

J gene: TRBJ2-3
D gene: TRBD2
V gene: TRBV6-5
clone size: once
CDR3 protein: CASSPPGGGGDTQYF
CDR3 DNA: TGTGCCAGCAGCCCGCCGGGAGGGGGTGGAGATACGCAGTATTTT

J gene: TRBJ1-4
D gene: -
V gene: TRBV30
clone size: once
CDR3 protein: CAWRRGEGEKLFF
CDR3 DNA: TGTGCCTGGAGGAGGGGAGAGGGGGAAAAACTGTTTTTT

J gene: TRBJ1-1
D gene: -
V gene: TRBV19
clone size: -
CDR3 protein: CASSTEGVATEAFF
CDR3 DNA: TGTGCCAGTAGTACCGAGGGGGTGGCCACTGAAGCTTTCTTT

J gene: TRBJ1-2
D gene: TRBD1
V gene: TRBV30
clone size: -
CDR3 protein: CAWSGGGGYGYTF
CDR3 DNA: TGTGCCTGGAGTGGAGGGGGCGGCTATGGCTACACCTTC

J gene: TRBJ2-7
D gene: TRBD2
V gene: TRBV7-2
clone size: -
CDR3 protein: CASSPQRGGPYEQYF
CDR3 DNA: TGTGCCAGCAGCCCCCAGCGGGGGGGCCCCTACGAGCAGTACTTC

J gene: TRBJ1-1
D gene: -
V gene: TRBV6-5
clone size: -
CDR3 protein: CASREKNTEAFF
CDR3 DNA: TGTGCCAGCAGGGAAAAGAACACTGAAGCTTTCTTT

J gene: TRBJ2-1
D gene: TRBD1
V gene: TRBV12-5
clone size: -
CDR3 protein: CASGPIGTGGHEQFF
CDR3 DNA: TGTGCTAGTGGGCCCATTGGGACAGGGGGCCATGAGCAGTTCTTC

J gene: TRBJ1-1
D gene: -
V gene: TRBV6-1
clone size: -
CDR3 protein: CASSEARKGDTEAFF
CDR3 DNA: TGTGCCAGCAGTGAAGCCCGGAAGGGGGACACTGAAGCTTTCTTT

J gene: TRBJ2-7
D gene: -
V gene: TRBV4-2
clone size: -
CDR3 protein: CASSQGGFRAIDEQYF
CDR3 DNA: TGTGCCAGCAGCCAAGGTGGTTTCAGGGCGATCGACGAGCAGTACTTC

J gene: TRBJ2-5
D gene: -
V gene: TRBV21-1
clone size: few
CDR3 protein: CASSKPEPETQYF
CDR3 DNA: TGTGCCAGCAGCAAACCAGAGCCCGAGACCCAGTACTTC

J gene: TRBJ1-1
D gene: TRBD1
V gene: TRBV19
clone size: -
CDR3 protein: CASSRQAGGWEAFF
CDR3 DNA: TGTGCCAGTAGTCGACAGGCAGGGGGCTGGGAAGCTTTCTTT

J gene: TRBJ1-5
D gene: -
V gene: TRBV29-1
clone size: -
CDR3 protein: CSVVQGNQPQHF
CDR3 DNA: TGCAGCGTTGTACAGGGAAATCAGCCCCAGCATTTT

J gene: TRBJ2-5
D gene: TRBD2
V gene: TRBV5-1
clone size: -
CDR3 protein: CASSPRTSGGQETQYF
CDR3 DNA: TGCGCCAGCAGCCCCAGGACTAGCGGGGGCCAAGAGACCCAGTACTTC

J gene: TRBJ1-5
D gene: -
V gene: TRBV14
clone size: -
CDR3 protein: CASSQDRGNQPQHF
CDR3 DNA: TGTGCCAGCAGCCAAGACAGGGGCAATCAGCCCCAGCATTTT

J gene: TRBJ1-2
D gene: TRBD1
V gene: TRBV6-5
clone size: -
CDR3 protein: CASNDRAGGYTF
CDR3 DNA: TGTGCCAGCAATGACAGGGCCGGGGGCTACACCTTC

J gene: TRBJ2-3
D gene: -
V gene: TRBV6-1
clone size: once
CDR3 protein: CASSESPGRDTQYF
CDR3 DNA: TGTGCCAGCAGTGAAAGTCCAGGACGAGATACGCAGTATTTT

J gene: TRBJ1-5
D gene: TRBD1
V gene: TRBV6-1
clone size: -
CDR3 protein: CASSRTGGINQPQHF
CDR3 DNA: TGTGCCAGCAGTAGGACAGGGGGCATCAATCAGCCCCAGCATTTT

J gene: TRBJ2-5
D gene: TRBD2
V gene: TRBV7-8
clone size: -
CDR3 protein: CASSLRTSGLQETQYF
CDR3 DNA: TGTGCCAGCAGCTTAAGGACTAGCGGACTACAAGAGACCCAGTACTTC

J gene: TRBJ1-4
D gene: -
V gene: TRBV20-1
clone size: once
CDR3 protein: CSAFINEKLFF
CDR3 DNA: TGCAGTGCTTTCATCAATGAAAAACTGTTTTTT

J gene: TRBJ2-5
D gene: TRBD1
V gene: TRBV27
clone size: -
CDR3 protein: CASRPTGLETQYF
CDR3 DNA: TGTGCCAGCAGACCGACAGGGCTGGAGACCCAGTACTTC

J gene: TRBJ2-1
D gene: TRBD1
V gene: TRBV7-3
clone size: once
CDR3 protein: CASSPGQGYNNEQFF
CDR3 DNA: TGTGCCAGCAGCCCGGGACAGGGATACAACAATGAGCAGTTCTTC

J gene: TRBJ2-5
D gene: TRBD1
V gene: TRBV7-9
clone size: -
CDR3 protein: CASSLRRQGASETQYF
CDR3 DNA: TGTGCCAGCAGCCTAAGACGACAGGGAGCATCAGAGACCCAGTACTTC

J gene: TRBJ2-5
D gene: TRBD2
V gene: TRBV7-3
clone size: -
CDR3 protein: CASSSLAGGLETQYF
CDR3 DNA: TGTGCCAGCAGCTCACTAGCGGGAGGGCTTGAGACCCAGTACTTC

J gene: TRBJ1-2
D gene: -
V gene: TRBV19
clone size: -
CDR3 protein: CASSMVDRYDGYTF
CDR3 DNA: TGTGCCAGTAGTATGGTTGACAGGTATGATGGCTACACCTTC